These 25 T cell receptor beta chains came from one sample sequenced in a study of CD8+ T cells in alopecia areata. RNA extraction was followed by reverse transcription into cDNA, which acted as the sequencing template. Measured with immunoSEQ multiplex PCR; TCRdb has only the in-frame clones, and not every one. The sample consists of 65,000 to 70,000 clones, roughly 60% of them appearing once. The sample here was CD8+ T cells sorted from blood, taken at week 0. The receptors here all came from a human donor with alopecia areata.

V is TRBV27 and J is TRBJ1-2; D call uncertain. Germline assignment: CDR1 MNHEY and CDR2 SMNVEV (reference sequence). The CDR3 is 15 residues long. Trimming took 1 base from V and 1 from J, leaving 10 bases between them. The CDR3 region is CASSLWPDLNYGYTF. The CDR3 DNA follows: TGTGCCAGCAGTTTATGGCCAGACCTTAACTATGGCTACACCTTC.

This clone has more than one count but fewer than ten. V is TRBV6-5 and J is TRBJ1-1; D is uncertain. Trimming removed 3 bases at V and 4 bases at J, with 9 bases between. Germline assignment: CDR1 MNHEY and CDR2 SVGAGI. The CDR3 runs 13 residues. This CDR3 is CASSYGDGTEAFF. For the CDR3, the DNA is TGTGCCAGCAGTTATGGGGATGGCACTGAAGCTTTCTTT.

In nucleotides, the CDR3 is TGTGCCAGCAGTGAATCAGTCCCGAACACTGAAGCTTTCTTT. The encoded protein is CASSESVPNTEAFF. The chain has TRBV25-1 and TRBJ1-1; no clear D. Germline V gene sequence: CDR1 MGHDK, CDR2 SYGVNS. With 1 base removed from V and 1 base from J, the gap between germline ends came to 7 bases. CDR3 length: 14 residues.

V is TRBV29-1 and J is TRBJ1-2, with D maybe TRBD1 (5 bases). CDR1 is SQVTM, CDR2 ANQGSEA, per germline. V lost 7 bases to trimming and J lost 3 bases, with 18 bases between them. The CDR3 has 14 amino acids. The CDR3 DNA follows: TGCAGCGCCCCAGGGCAGACTGGCGACTATGGCTACACCTTC. Protein product: CSAPGQTGDYGYTF.

The rearrangement links TRBV6-6 to TRBJ1-1, with a weak D call TRBD1 (5 bases). This CDR3 contains 12 residues. The V end lost 5 bases, the J end lost 1 base, and 5 bases lay between the germline ends. The germline V gene encodes CDR1 MNHNY and CDR2 SVGAGI (reference sequence). The CDR3 DNA sequence: TGTGCCAGCAGTACAGGGAACACTGAAGCTTTCTTT. The encoded protein is CASSTGNTEAFF.

The genes are TRBV29-1 and TRBJ1-1; 9 nucleotides agree with TRBD1. J gave up 4 bases and V 4 bases, and 10 bases lay outside the gene matches. Per germline, CDR1 SQVTM and CDR2 ANQGSEA. The CDR3 loop spans 15 amino acids. The CDR3 spells CSVVLWDRASTEAFF. CDR3 bases: TGCAGCGTTGTGCTCTGGGACAGGGCCTCCACTGAAGCTTTCTTT.

This clone was observed a single time. The genes are TRBV30 and TRBJ2-7; TRBD2 matches 8 bases. The germline V gene encodes CDR1 GTSNPN and CDR2 SVGIG (reference sequence). The CDR3 length is 16 residues. J gave up 4 bases and V 5 bases, and 16 bases lay outside the gene matches. The CDR3 sequence is CAWSSRGAGALYEQYF. CDR3 bases: TGTGCCTGGTCTTCAAGAGGAGCGGGAGCCCTTTACGAGCAGTACTTC. The complete variable domain, with remaining parts taken from reference TRBV30 and TRBJ2-7, reads SQTIHQWPATLVQPVGSPLSLECTVEGTSNPNLYWYRQAAGRGLQLLFYSVGIGQISSEVPQNLSASRPQDRQFILSSKKLLLSDSGFYLCAWSSRGAGALYEQYFGPGTRLTVT.

The rearrangement uses TRBV21-1 and TRBJ2-2; TRBD2, as called in the table, went unchecked against the DNA. TRBV21-1 is reported as a pseudogene. The CDR3 contains 16 residues. This chain's CDR3 is CATIADSGRRGGELFF. The DNA for the CDR3 is TGTGCCACCATAGCGGACAGCGGGAGAAGGGGTGGGGAGCTGTTTTTT.

The chain uses TRBV9 and TRBJ1-1; D is undetermined. Trimming took off 0 bases at V and 2 bases at J, with 11 bases between the two ends. Per germline, CDR1 SGDLS and CDR2 YYNGEE. The CDR3 has 15 residues. The CDR3 loop reads CASSVVTVGNTEAFF. Written as DNA, the CDR3 is TGTGCCAGCAGCGTAGTAACAGTAGGTAACACTGAAGCTTTCTTT.

This clone was detected only a few times. The chain recombines TRBV30 with TRBJ1-2; weak D call: TRBD1 (5 bases). V was clipped by 4 bases and J by 2 bases, with 14 bases between them. The CDR3 runs to 14 residues. Germline V lookup: CDR1 GTSNPN, CDR2 SVGIG (reference sequence). DNA of the CDR3: TGTGCCTGGAATTTCGGGGGACGGAACTATGGCTACACCTTC. It encodes CAWNFGGRNYGYTF.

V is TRBV9 and J is TRBJ1-3; TRBD1 matches 8 bases. The junction had 12 bases not matched to a gene; V was cut back by 2 bases and J by 2 bases. The CDR3 is made up of 18 amino acids. Germline values: CDR1 SGDLS, CDR2 YYNGEE. The CDR3 DNA sequence: TGTGCCAGCAGCGTCGCGGGCTACAGGGGGAAGACTGGAAACACCATATATTTT. Amino acid sequence: CASSVAGYRGKTGNTIYF.

The sample holds a few counts of this clone. The DNA for the CDR3 is TGTGCCAGCAGCCCGCTGCGAGGCTACGAGCAGTACTTC. It translates to CASSPLRGYEQYF. The chain links TRBV6-5 to TRBJ2-7; D ambiguous. Between the trimmed V and J ends, which lost 6 bases and 3 bases, there was a span of 12 bases. The CDR3 runs 13 residues. CDR1 MNHEY and CDR2 SVGAGI come from the germline V gene.

V gene TRBV27 combines with J gene TRBJ2-7; D unclear. Looked up from germline, CDR1 is MNHEY and CDR2 is SMNVEV (reference sequence). Deletions cut 0 bases from V and 0 bases from J, with 12 bases between. The CDR3 is made up of 16 amino acids. The CDR3 region is CASSLSGQKSSYEQYF. CDR3 bases: TGTGCCAGCAGTTTATCGGGTCAGAAGAGCTCCTACGAGCAGTACTTC.

This chain joins TRBV5-1 and TRBJ1-2; 8 bases align to TRBD1. The CDR3 extends over 13 amino acids. Looked up from germline, CDR1 is SGHRS and CDR2 is YFSETQ. The ends lost 0 bases at V and 6 bases at J; junction bases unmatched: 1. This CDR3 is CASSLAGGDGYTF. Here the CDR3 DNA reads TGCGCCAGCAGCTTGGCAGGGGGCGATGGCTACACCTTC.

This clone appeared a few times. This chain connects TRBV7-9 to TRBJ2-5, with D hard to call. Germline loops: CDR1 SEHNR, CDR2 FQNEAQ (reference sequence). The V end was cut by 4 bases, the J end by 5 bases, with 20 bases between. CDR3 length: 16 amino acids. CDR3 sequence reads: CASSSPHDSEMETQYF. In DNA, the CDR3 is TGTGCCAGCAGCTCGCCTCACGACTCAGAGATGGAGACCCAGTACTTC.

This clone showed up just once. This chain links TRBV30 with TRBJ1-1; no clear D gene. Trimming removed 0 bases from V and 1 base from J, with 6 bases in between. The germline gives CDR1 GTSNPN, CDR2 SVGIG (reference sequence). The CDR3 has 13 amino acids. The CDR3 region has the DNA TGTGCCTGGAGTGTACACGCGAACACTGAAGCTTTCTTT. Its protein product is CAWSVHANTEAFF.

This chain connects TRBV5-1 to TRBJ2-5, with D hard to call. The CDR3 sequence is 14 residues long. V lost 0 bases, J lost 1 base, and 7 bases lay in between. From germline, CDR1 is SGHRS and CDR2 YFSETQ. CDR3 residues: CASSLDPSQETQYF. CDR3 bases: TGCGCCAGCAGCTTGGATCCCAGCCAAGAGACCCAGTACTTC.

This clone was counted only a few times. The chain uses TRBV2 and TRBJ2-5; 8 bases line up with TRBD2. Trimming took 5 bases from V and 5 from J; bases not matched to a gene: 13. Looked up from germline, CDR1 is SNHLY and CDR2 is FYNNEI. This CDR3 is built from 16 residues. The CDR3 reads CASSILSGSGDETQYF. CDR3 DNA: TGTGCCAGCAGTATTCTGAGCGGGAGCGGGGATGAGACCCAGTACTTC.

In this sample, this clone turned up once. The rearrangement uses TRBV7-9 and TRBJ2-7, with TRBD2 identical over 7 bases. Germline CDR1 SEHNR, CDR2 FQNEAQ (reference sequence). Unmatched junction bases numbered 1, after V lost 3 bases and J lost 2 bases. CDR3 size: 13 residues. CDR3 nucleotides: TGTGCCAGCAGCTTCGGGACTACCTACGAGCAGTACTTC. Protein sequence: CASSFGTTYEQYF. The entire variable domain, with the rest obtained from reference TRBV7-9 and TRBJ2-7, is as follows: DTGVSQNPRHKITKRGQNVTFRCDPISEHNRLYWYRQTLGQGPEFLTYFQNEAQLEKSRLLSDRFSAERPKGSFSTLEIQRTEQGDSAMYLCASSFGTTYEQYFGPGTRLTVT.

The chain carries TRBV29-1 and TRBJ2-2; no clear D gene. The CDR3 has 12 amino acids. The germline V gene encodes CDR1 SQVTM and CDR2 ANQGSEA. The V and J ends lost 6 bases and 6 bases respectively, with 11 bases between them. CDR3 coding DNA: TGCAGCGTAGCAGGAGCATCCGGGGAGCTGTTTTTT. Its translation: CSVAGASGELFF.

The genes are TRBV27 and TRBJ2-7, with D unresolved. Germline V gene lookup returns CDR1 MNHEY and CDR2 SMNVEV (reference sequence). This CDR3 spans 13 amino acids. With 5 bases removed from V and 1 base from J, the gap between germline ends came to 9 bases. Here the CDR3 reads CASSMTESYEQYF. CDR3 nucleotides: TGTGCCAGCAGTATGACTGAGTCCTACGAGCAGTACTTC.

This clone occurred a few times. The V gene is TRBV29-1, the J gene TRBJ1-2, with 9 nucleotides matching TRBD1. V lost 6 bases to trimming and J lost 3 bases; unmatched junction nucleotides: 11. The CDR3 runs 15 residues. The germline V gene has CDR1 SQVTM and CDR2 ANQGSEA. CDR3: CSVRGEGQGHYGYTF. CDR3 sequence (DNA): TGCAGCGTGAGGGGTGAGGGACAGGGACACTATGGCTACACCTTC. Based on the CDR3 plus reference TRBV29-1 and TRBJ1-2, the full variable domain is SAVISQKPSRDICQRGTSLTIQCQVDSQVTMMFWYRQQPGQSLTLIATANQGSEATYESGFVIDKFPISRPNLTFSTLTVSNMSPEDSSIYLCSVRGEGQGHYGYTFGSGTRLTVV.

This rearrangement joins TRBV4-1 to TRBJ1-1, with D hard to call. V lost 0 bases to trimming and J lost 6 bases, with 17 bases between them. The length of the CDR3 is 16 residues. Germline-derived CDR1 and CDR2 are MGHRA and YSYEKL. CDR3 DNA sequence: TGCGCCAGCAGCCAAGATCCTGGATACGGCCAGGCTGAAGCTTTCTTT. Translation gives CASSQDPGYGQAEAFF.

This rearrangement joins TRBV13 to TRBJ2-3; tentatively, D is TRBD1 (6 bases). Between the trimmed V and J ends, which lost 0 bases and 4 bases, there was a span of 11 bases. Per germline, CDR1 PRHDT and CDR2 FYEKMQ (reference sequence). This CDR3 is 15 amino acids long. In DNA form, the CDR3 reads TGTGCCAGCAGCTTAGGGACAGGTGGTCCAGATACGCAGTATTTT. This encodes CASSLGTGGPDTQYF.

The chain couples TRBV29-1 to TRBJ2-7; no definite D call. Per germline, CDR1 SQVTM and CDR2 ANQGSEA. This CDR3 is 12 amino acids long. V lost 6 bases and J lost 5, with 14 bases in between. CDR3 amino acids: CSVRRSVNEQYF. The CDR3 nucleotides read TGCAGCGTCCGACGATCGGTAAACGAGCAGTACTTC.